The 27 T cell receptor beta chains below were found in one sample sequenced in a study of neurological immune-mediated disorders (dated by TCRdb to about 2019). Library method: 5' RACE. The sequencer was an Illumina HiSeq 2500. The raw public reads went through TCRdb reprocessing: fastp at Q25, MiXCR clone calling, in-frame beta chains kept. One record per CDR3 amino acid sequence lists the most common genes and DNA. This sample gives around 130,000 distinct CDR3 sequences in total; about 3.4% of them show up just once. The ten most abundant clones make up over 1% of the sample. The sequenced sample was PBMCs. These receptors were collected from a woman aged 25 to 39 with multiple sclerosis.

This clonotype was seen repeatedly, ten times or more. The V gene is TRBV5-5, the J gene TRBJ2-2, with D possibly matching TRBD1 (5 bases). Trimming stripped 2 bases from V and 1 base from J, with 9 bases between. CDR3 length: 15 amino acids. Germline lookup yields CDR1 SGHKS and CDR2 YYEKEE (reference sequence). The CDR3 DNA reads TGTGCCAGCAGCTTTAGGGGTCAGAACACCGGGGAGCTGTTTTTT. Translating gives CASSFRGQNTGELFF.

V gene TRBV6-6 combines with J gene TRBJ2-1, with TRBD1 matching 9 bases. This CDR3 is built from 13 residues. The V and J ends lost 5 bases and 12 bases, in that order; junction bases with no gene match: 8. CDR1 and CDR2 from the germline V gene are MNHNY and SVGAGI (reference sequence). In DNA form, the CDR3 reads TGTGCCAGCAGTCCGACAGGGGGGTTTGGGCAGTTCTTC. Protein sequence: CASSPTGGFGQFF.

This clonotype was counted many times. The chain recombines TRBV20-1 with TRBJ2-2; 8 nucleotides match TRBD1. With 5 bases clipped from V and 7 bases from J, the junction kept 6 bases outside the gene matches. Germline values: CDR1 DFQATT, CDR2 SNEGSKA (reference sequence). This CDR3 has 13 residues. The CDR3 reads CSAQGAGSGELFF. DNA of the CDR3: TGCAGTGCTCAGGGGGCGGGCAGCGGGGAGCTGTTTTTT.

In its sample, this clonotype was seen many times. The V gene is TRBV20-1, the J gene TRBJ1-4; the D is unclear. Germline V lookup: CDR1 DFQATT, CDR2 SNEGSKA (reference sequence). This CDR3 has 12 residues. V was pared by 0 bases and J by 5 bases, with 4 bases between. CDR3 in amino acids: CSARDPNEKLFF. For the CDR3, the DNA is TGCAGTGCTAGAGATCCGAATGAAAAACTGTTTTTT.

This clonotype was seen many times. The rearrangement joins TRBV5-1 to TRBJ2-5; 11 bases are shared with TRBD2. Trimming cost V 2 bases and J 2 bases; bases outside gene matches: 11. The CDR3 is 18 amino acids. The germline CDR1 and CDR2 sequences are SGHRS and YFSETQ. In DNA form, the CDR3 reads TGCGCCAGCAGCTTTAGACTAGCGGGATACGCCCCGCAAGAGACCCAGTACTTC. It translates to CASSFRLAGYAPQETQYF.

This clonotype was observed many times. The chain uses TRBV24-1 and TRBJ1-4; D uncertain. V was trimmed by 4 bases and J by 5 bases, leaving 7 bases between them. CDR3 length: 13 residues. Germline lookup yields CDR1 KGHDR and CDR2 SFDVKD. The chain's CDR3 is CATSDGRNEKLFF. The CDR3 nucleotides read TGTGCCACCAGTGACGGACGGAATGAAAAACTGTTTTTT.

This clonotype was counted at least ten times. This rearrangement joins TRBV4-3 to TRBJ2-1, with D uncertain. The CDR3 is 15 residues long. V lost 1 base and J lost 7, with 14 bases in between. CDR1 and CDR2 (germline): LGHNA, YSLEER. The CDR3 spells CASSQAHRELNEQFF. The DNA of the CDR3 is TGCGCCAGCAGCCAAGCCCACCGTGAGTTAAATGAGCAGTTCTTC.

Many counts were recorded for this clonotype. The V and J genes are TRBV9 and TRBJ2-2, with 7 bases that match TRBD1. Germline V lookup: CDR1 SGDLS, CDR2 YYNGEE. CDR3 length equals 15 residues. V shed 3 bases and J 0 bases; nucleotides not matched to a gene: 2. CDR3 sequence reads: CASSATGANTGELFF. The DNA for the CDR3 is TGTGCCAGCAGCGCAACAGGGGCGAACACCGGGGAGCTGTTTTTT.

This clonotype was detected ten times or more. The CDR3 reads CASSLADIYNEQFF. CDR3 in DNA: TGTGCCAGCAGTTTAGCCGACATTTACAATGAGCAGTTCTTC. The chain employs TRBV12-3 or TRBV12-4 and TRBJ2-1; D unresolved. The CDR3 is 14 residues long. The ends were cut back, 0 bases at V and 4 bases at J, with 7 bases in the middle.

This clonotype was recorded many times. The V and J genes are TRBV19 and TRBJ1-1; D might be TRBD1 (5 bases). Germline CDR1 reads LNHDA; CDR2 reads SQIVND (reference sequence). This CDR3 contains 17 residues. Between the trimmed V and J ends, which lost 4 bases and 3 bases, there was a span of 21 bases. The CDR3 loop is CASSRGRQLGRDTEAFF. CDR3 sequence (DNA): TGTGCCAGTAGTAGGGGAAGACAGCTGGGGAGGGACACTGAAGCTTTCTTT.

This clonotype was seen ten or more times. In DNA form, the CDR3 reads TGCAGTGCGCGGGGGGTGTCCTACGAGCAGTACTTC. Protein: CSARGVSYEQYF. This rearrangement joins TRBV20-1 to TRBJ2-7; 8 bases are a match to TRBD2. The CDR3 runs to 12 residues. Unmatched junction bases numbered 2, after V lost 6 bases and J lost 1 base. Germline lookup yields CDR1 DFQATT and CDR2 SNEGSKA (reference sequence).

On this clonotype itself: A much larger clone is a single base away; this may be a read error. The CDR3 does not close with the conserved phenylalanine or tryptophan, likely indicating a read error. This CDR3 is CASSYNLTRGLNTEAFC. In DNA, the CDR3 is TGTGCCAGCAGTTACAATCTTACCAGGGGGCTGAATACTGAAGCTTTCTGT. The V gene is TRBV6-5, the J gene TRBJ1-1, with TRBD1 identical over 8 bases. The CDR3 is 17 amino acids. Per the germline V gene, CDR1 is MNHEY and CDR2 is SVGAGI.

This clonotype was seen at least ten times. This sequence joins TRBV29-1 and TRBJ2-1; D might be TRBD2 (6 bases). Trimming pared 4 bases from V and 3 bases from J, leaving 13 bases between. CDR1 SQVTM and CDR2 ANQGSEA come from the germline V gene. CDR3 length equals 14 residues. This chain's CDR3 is CSVGPGVVYNEQFF. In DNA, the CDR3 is TGCAGCGTTGGCCCGGGAGTGGTCTACAATGAGCAGTTCTTC.

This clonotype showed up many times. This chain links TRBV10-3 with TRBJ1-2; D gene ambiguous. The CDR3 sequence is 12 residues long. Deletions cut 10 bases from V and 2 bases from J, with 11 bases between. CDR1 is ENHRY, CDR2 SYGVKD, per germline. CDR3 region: CATVTPNYGYTF. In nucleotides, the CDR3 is TGTGCCACCGTCACACCGAACTATGGCTACACCTTC.

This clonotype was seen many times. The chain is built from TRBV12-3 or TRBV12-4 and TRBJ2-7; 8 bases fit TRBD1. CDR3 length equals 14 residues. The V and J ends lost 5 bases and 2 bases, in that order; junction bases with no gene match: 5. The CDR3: CASSGWDRPYEQYF. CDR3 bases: TGTGCCAGCAGTGGCTGGGACAGGCCCTACGAGCAGTACTTC.

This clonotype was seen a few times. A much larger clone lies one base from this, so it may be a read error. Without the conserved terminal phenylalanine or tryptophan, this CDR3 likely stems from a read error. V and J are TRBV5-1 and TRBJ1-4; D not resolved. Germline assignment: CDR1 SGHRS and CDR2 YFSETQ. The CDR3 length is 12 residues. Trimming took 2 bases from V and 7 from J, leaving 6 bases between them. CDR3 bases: TGCGCCAGCAGCTTCGATTCTGAAAAACTGTTTTGT. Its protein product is CASSFDSEKLFC.

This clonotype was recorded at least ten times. The CDR3 DNA follows: TGTGCCAGCAGCCGCCAGAGGGAGAACACTGAAGCTTTCTTT. This sequence encodes CASSRQRENTEAFF. The chain is built from TRBV7-2 and TRBJ1-1, with D unresolved. In germline, CDR1 is SGHTA, CDR2 FQGNSA. Trimming cost V 5 bases and J 1 base, with 11 bases left between them. The CDR3 is made up of 14 amino acids.

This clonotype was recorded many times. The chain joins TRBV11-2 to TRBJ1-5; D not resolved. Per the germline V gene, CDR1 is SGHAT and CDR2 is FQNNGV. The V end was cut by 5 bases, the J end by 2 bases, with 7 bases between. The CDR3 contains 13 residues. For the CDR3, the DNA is TGTGCCAGCAGCCCAGAACGCAATCAGCCCCAGCATTTT. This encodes CASSPERNQPQHF.

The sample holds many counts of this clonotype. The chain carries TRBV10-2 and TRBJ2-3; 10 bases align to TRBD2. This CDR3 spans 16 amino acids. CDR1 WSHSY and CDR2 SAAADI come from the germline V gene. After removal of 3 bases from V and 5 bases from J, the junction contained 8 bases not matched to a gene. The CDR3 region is CASSEGVSGGIDTQYF. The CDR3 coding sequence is TGCGCCAGCAGTGAAGGGGTTAGCGGGGGGATAGATACGCAGTATTTT.

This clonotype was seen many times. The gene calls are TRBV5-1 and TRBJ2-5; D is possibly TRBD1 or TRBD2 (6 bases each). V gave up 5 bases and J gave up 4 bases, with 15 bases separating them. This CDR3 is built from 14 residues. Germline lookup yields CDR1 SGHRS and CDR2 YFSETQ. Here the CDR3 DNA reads TGCGCCAGCAGAACGGGGGCGCCGGGAGAGACCCAGTACTTC. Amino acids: CASRTGAPGETQYF.

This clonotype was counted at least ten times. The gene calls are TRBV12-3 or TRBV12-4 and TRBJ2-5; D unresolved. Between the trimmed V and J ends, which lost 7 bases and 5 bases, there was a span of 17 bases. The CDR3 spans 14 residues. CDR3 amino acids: CASTIQDRRETQYF. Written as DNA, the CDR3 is TGTGCCAGCACTATCCAGGATCGTAGGGAGACCCAGTACTTC.

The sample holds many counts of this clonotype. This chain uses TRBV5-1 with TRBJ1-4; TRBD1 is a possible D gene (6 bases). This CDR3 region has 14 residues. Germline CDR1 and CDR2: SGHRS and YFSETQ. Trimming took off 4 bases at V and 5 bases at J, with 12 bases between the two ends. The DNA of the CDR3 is TGCGCCAGCAGCCCACGGACAGTGAATGAAAAACTGTTTTTT. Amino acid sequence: CASSPRTVNEKLFF.

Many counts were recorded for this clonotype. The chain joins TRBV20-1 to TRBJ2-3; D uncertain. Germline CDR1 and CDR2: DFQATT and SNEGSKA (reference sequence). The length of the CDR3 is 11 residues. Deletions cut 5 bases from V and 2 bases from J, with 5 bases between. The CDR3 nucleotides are TGCAGTGCTGGTCCCACAGATACGCAGTATTTT. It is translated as CSAGPTDTQYF.

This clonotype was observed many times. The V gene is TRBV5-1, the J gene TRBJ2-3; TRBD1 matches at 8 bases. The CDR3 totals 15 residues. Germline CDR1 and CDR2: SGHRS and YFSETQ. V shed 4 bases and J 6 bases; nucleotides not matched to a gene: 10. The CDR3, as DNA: TGCGCCAGCAGCCACCCGGGACAGGCGATCGATACGCAGTATTTT. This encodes CASSHPGQAIDTQYF.

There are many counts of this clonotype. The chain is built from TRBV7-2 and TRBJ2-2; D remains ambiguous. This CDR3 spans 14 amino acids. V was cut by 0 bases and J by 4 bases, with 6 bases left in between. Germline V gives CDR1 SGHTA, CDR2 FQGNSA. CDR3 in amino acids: CASSLAPGTGELFF. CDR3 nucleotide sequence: TGTGCCAGCAGCTTAGCGCCAGGCACCGGGGAGCTGTTTTTT.

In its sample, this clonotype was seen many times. The DNA of the CDR3 is TGTGCCAGCAGCTTAGAGCTTTACAATGAGCAGTTCTTC. Translation gives CASSLELYNEQFF. The chain employs TRBV7-2 and TRBJ2-1, with D uncertain. V lost 1 base and J 4 bases, leaving 5 bases between the germline ends. The CDR3 has 13 residues. Looked up from germline, CDR1 is SGHTA and CDR2 is FQGNSA.

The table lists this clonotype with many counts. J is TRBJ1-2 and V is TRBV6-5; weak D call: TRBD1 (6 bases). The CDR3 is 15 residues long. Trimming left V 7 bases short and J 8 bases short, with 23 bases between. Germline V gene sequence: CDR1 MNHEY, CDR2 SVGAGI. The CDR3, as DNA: TGTGCCAGCAAGGGGGGGAAGGGGCCAAATCACGGCTACACCTTC. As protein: CASKGGKGPNHGYTF.